These 29 T cell receptor beta chains came from one sample sequenced in a study of blood T cell repertoires in COVID-19. Sequencing was performed with immunoSEQ multiplex PCR; in TCRdb, only in-frame clones are kept and a portion is missing. The table shows 250,000 to 400,000 clones, with 70% to 90% occurring only once. Sequenced: peripheral blood. All receptors derive from a woman under 40 with COVID-19, enrolled during active disease.

The CDR3 region is CAWSSNEKLFF. DNA for the CDR3: TGTGCCTGGAGCTCTAATGAAAAACTGTTTTTT. V gene TRBV30 combines with J gene TRBJ1-4; D not resolved. V lost 3 bases and J lost 3, with 2 bases in between. The CDR3 covers 11 residues. CDR1 is GTSNPN, CDR2 SVGIG, per germline (reference sequence).

The rearrangement joins TRBV30 to TRBJ1-2, with D maybe TRBD1 (5 bases). Looked up from germline, CDR1 is GTSNPN and CDR2 is SVGIG (reference sequence). The CDR3 is made up of 14 amino acids. V was clipped by 2 bases and J by 8 bases, with 18 bases between them. Here the CDR3 DNA reads TGTGCCTGGAGTATAGATGGACAAGGAGACGGCTACACCTTC. This sequence encodes CAWSIDGQGDGYTF.

This clone was picked up a small number of times. The chain couples TRBV28 to TRBJ1-2; D remains unclear. The CDR3 runs to 14 residues. Trimming took 10 bases from V and 4 from J, leaving 19 bases between them. Germline V gene sequence: CDR1 MDHEN, CDR2 SYDVKM. This CDR3 is CATITDTRIYGYTF. CDR3 DNA sequence: TGTGCCACCATCACAGATACACGAATCTATGGCTACACCTTC.

CDR3 DNA sequence: TGTGCCAGTAGTATATCCGGGACAGGGGGGGGCTATGGCTACACCTTC. It encodes CASSISGTGGGYGYTF. The chain is built from TRBV19 and TRBJ1-2; TRBD1 aligns across 11 bases. The CDR3 is made up of 16 amino acids. V gave up 2 bases and J gave up 4 bases; unmatched junction bases: 6. Per the germline V gene, CDR1 is LNHDA and CDR2 is SQIVND (reference sequence). Supplemented by reference TRBV19 and TRBJ1-2, the full variable domain reads DGGITQSPKYLFRKEGQNVTLSCEQNLNHDAMYWYRQDPGQGLRLIYYSQIVNDFQKGDIAEGYSVSREKKESFPLTVTSAQKNPTAFYLCASSISGTGGGYGYTFGSGTRLTVV.

This clone was seen a single time. The rearrangement joins TRBV6-5 to TRBJ1-5, with D unresolved. Trimming stripped 6 bases from V and 4 bases from J, with 16 bases between. Germline CDR1 is MNHEY and CDR2 is SVGAGI. The CDR3 is 15 residues long. CDR3 sequence reads: CASRLEMGINQPQHF. CDR3 DNA: TGTGCCAGCAGGTTAGAGATGGGCATTAATCAGCCCCAGCATTTT.

The rearrangement joins TRBV6-5 to TRBJ2-3; D remains unclear. Germline V gene data show CDR1 as MNHEY and CDR2 as SVGAGI. The V end was cut by 6 bases, the J end by 0 bases, with 13 bases between. CDR3 length equals 15 residues. The CDR3 here is CASSRHKTSTDTQYF. Written as DNA, the CDR3 is TGTGCCAGCAGCAGACACAAAACTAGCACAGATACGCAGTATTTT.

V gene TRBV7-2 combines with J gene TRBJ2-2, with TRBD1 matching 9 bases. The germline gives CDR1 SGHTA, CDR2 FQGNSA. V was pared by 1 base and J by 6 bases, with 3 bases of the junction left unmatched. The CDR3 length is 15 residues. CDR3 sequence (DNA): TGTGCCAGCAGCTTAGACAGGGGGCGTTCCGGGGAGCTGTTTTTT. Translation gives CASSLDRGRSGELFF.

This clone was observed a few times. The rearrangement uses TRBV5-1 and TRBJ1-2; D is possibly TRBD1 (5 bases). Germline-derived CDR1 and CDR2 are SGHRS and YFSETQ. The CDR3 extends over 14 amino acids. Trimming stripped 1 base from V and 5 bases from J, with 12 bases between. Here the CDR3 reads CASSLLGEGYGYTF. The CDR3 nucleotides are TGCGCCAGCAGCTTGCTAGGGGAGGGATATGGCTACACCTTC.

V is TRBV7-8 and J is TRBJ2-1; 8 bases line up with TRBD2. The V segment lost 5 bases and the J segment 4 bases; nucleotides outside the gene matches: 10. Germline V gives CDR1 SGHVS, CDR2 FQNEAQ. The CDR3 sequence is 16 residues long. CDR3 sequence: CASSPRGGLAYNEQFF. The CDR3 coding sequence is TGTGCCAGCAGCCCACGCGGGGGGTTGGCGTACAATGAGCAGTTCTTC.

The chain joins TRBV7-6 to TRBJ2-2; TRBD2 aligns across 10 bases. There are 17 residues in the CDR3. Germline V gene sequence: CDR1 SGHVS, CDR2 FNYEAQ. With V trimmed by 5 bases and J by 2 bases, 8 bases remained unmatched. The CDR3 DNA follows: TGTGCCAGCAGCCCCCAAAGCGGGGGGGTCAACACCGGGGAGCTGTTTTTT. This encodes CASSPQSGGVNTGELFF.

The chain employs TRBV5-1 and TRBJ1-1; no firm D call. Trimming took off 4 bases at V and 4 bases at J, with 17 bases between the two ends. The CDR3 sequence is 15 residues long. Germline CDR1 reads SGHRS; CDR2 reads YFSETQ. CDR3 loop: CASSPAAEFGTEAFF. The CDR3 DNA sequence: TGCGCCAGCAGCCCTGCGGCGGAATTTGGCACTGAAGCTTTCTTT.

CDR3 sequence (DNA): TGTGCCATCAAAGGTGACAGACAAAACACCGGGGAGCTGTTTTTT. This codes for CAIKGDRQNTGELFF. This chain joins TRBV10-3 and TRBJ2-2, with a tentative D call TRBD1 (5 bases). Trimming took off 7 bases at V and 2 bases at J, with 14 bases between the two ends. This CDR3 is 15 amino acids long. The germline gives CDR1 ENHRY, CDR2 SYGVKD.

The chain combines TRBV6-2 or TRBV6-3 with TRBJ2-5; D not certain. Germline V CDR1 and CDR2: MNHEY, SVGEGT. This CDR3 has 13 amino acids. V lost 6 bases, J lost 2 bases, and 10 bases lay in between. CDR3 loop: CASSGPLQETQYF. The CDR3 DNA is TGTGCCAGCAGCGGGCCCTTACAAGAGACCCAGTACTTC.

The V gene is TRBV3-1 (or the pseudogene TRBV3-2), the J gene TRBJ2-5, with TRBD2 matching over 10 bases. This CDR3 is 18 amino acids long. The V gene end was trimmed by 8 bases and the J gene end by 2 bases; junction bases not matched to a gene: 17. The germline CDR1 and CDR2 sequences are LGHDT and YNNKEL (reference sequence). The CDR3 coding sequence is TGTGCCAGCGTTCGGTGTCTAGCGGGGGAAAGTAGGCAAGAGACCCAGTACTTC. This sequence encodes CASVRCLAGESRQETQYF.

The CDR3 nucleotides are TGCGCCAGCAGCTTGGGGCTTCCCGACAATGAGCAGTTCTTC. It yields the protein CASSLGLPDNEQFF. The rearrangement joins TRBV5-1 to TRBJ2-1, with D unclear. Germline CDR1 reads SGHRS; CDR2 reads YFSETQ. CDR3 length: 14 residues. The ends were cut back, 0 bases at V and 5 bases at J, with 9 bases in the middle.

For the CDR3, the DNA is TGTGCCATCAGTGAGTCGCCAGGTTATGGCTACACCTTC. Translation gives CAISESPGYGYTF. V gene TRBV10-3 combines with J gene TRBJ1-2; D call uncertain. The CDR3 has 13 amino acids. Deletions cut 0 bases from V and 5 bases from J, with 7 bases between. Germline CDR1 ENHRY, CDR2 SYGVKD.

V is TRBV19 and J is TRBJ2-7, with 9 bases fitting TRBD1. This CDR3 spans 14 amino acids. CDR1 is LNHDA and CDR2 is SQIVND in the germline V gene (reference sequence). The V gene end was trimmed by 9 bases and the J gene end by 3 bases; junction bases not matched to a gene: 9. Here the CDR3 reads CASPGQGNVYEQYV. DNA of the CDR3: TGTGCCAGCCCCGGACAGGGGAACGTCTACGAGCAGTACGTC.

The chain couples TRBV28 to TRBJ1-2, with D perhaps matching TRBD1 (6 bases). V lost 8 bases and J lost 1, with 14 bases in between. Germline V gene lookup returns CDR1 MDHEN and CDR2 SYDVKM. This CDR3 is 14 amino acids long. The CDR3 region is CASVRTGINYGYTF. The CDR3 DNA follows: TGTGCCAGCGTGAGAACAGGGATTAACTATGGCTACACCTTC.

V is TRBV18 and J is TRBJ1-6; TRBD1 aligns across 9 bases. Germline lookup yields CDR1 KGHSH and CDR2 LQKENI. The V segment lost 3 bases and the J segment 5 bases; nucleotides outside the gene matches: 2. This CDR3 region has 15 residues. DNA of the CDR3: TGTGCCAGCTCACCCGGGACAGGGAATAATTCACCCCTCCACTTT. Translated, it gives CASSPGTGNNSPLHF.

The chain has TRBV5-1 and TRBJ1-2, with TRBD1 matching over 9 bases. Germline V gene sequence: CDR1 SGHRS, CDR2 YFSETQ. The CDR3 has 14 residues. V lost 8 bases, J lost 9 bases, and 14 bases stayed unmatched. This CDR3 reads CASRDRETRGSYTF. CDR3 nucleotide sequence: TGCGCCAGTCGGGACAGGGAGACTAGGGGGAGCTACACCTTC.

J is TRBJ2-7 and V is TRBV5-8; D might be TRBD1 (6 bases). Trimming removed 2 bases at V and 5 bases at J, with 14 bases between. CDR1 and CDR2 (germline): SGHTS, YDEGEE. The CDR3 is 14 residues long. DNA of the CDR3: TGTGCCAGCAGCTTTGGTGGGGGCATCGACGAGCAGTACGTC. The encoded protein is CASSFGGGIDEQYV.

The DNA for the CDR3 is TGTGCCAGCTCACCGGACAGGGCGACAGATACGCAGTATTTT. Translating it yields CASSPDRATDTQYF. J is TRBJ2-3 and V is TRBV18; 8 nucleotides line up with TRBD1. Looked up from germline, CDR1 is KGHSH and CDR2 is LQKENI. V trimming: 3 bases; J trimming: 3 bases; junction bases outside the gene matches: 2. This CDR3 comprises 14 residues. The complete variable domain, with remaining parts taken from reference TRBV18 and TRBJ2-3, reads NAGVMQNPRHLVRRRGQEARLRCSPMKGHSHVYWYRQLPEEGLKFMVYLQKENIIDESGMPKERFSAEFPKEGPSILRIQQVVRGDSAAYFCASSPDRATDTQYFGPGTRLTVL.

This clone has only a few counts. J is TRBJ1-1 and V is TRBV11-3; tentatively, D is TRBD1 (6 bases). Germline CDR1 is SGHNT and CDR2 is YENEEA. CDR3 length: 14 residues. The V gene lost 5 bases and the J gene lost 4 bases, with 14 bases spanning the gap. This CDR3 is CASSRTAAGTEAFF. The CDR3 nucleotides are TGTGCCAGCAGCCGGACAGCGGCGGGCACTGAAGCTTTCTTT.

This clone came up a few times. This chain joins TRBV5-8 and TRBJ2-5; 13 positions agree with TRBD2. This CDR3 comprises 13 residues. Germline CDR1 is SGHTS and CDR2 is YDEGEE. The junction had 4 bases not matched to a gene; V was cut back by 5 bases and J by 9 bases. For the CDR3, the DNA is TGTGCCAGCAGACCCGGACTAGCGGGGGCCCAGTACTTC. Its protein product is CASRPGLAGAQYF.

The V call is TRBV3-1 (or the pseudogene TRBV3-2), the J call TRBJ1-1; D may be TRBD1 (5 bases). Germline loops: CDR1 LGHDT, CDR2 YNNKEL (reference sequence). V gave up 1 base and J gave up 5 bases, with 11 bases separating them. The CDR3 loop spans 14 amino acids. The CDR3 DNA reads TGTGCCAGCAGCCAAGCGGGGGGTTGGACTGAAGCTTTCTTT. Residues: CASSQAGGWTEAFF.

This chain connects TRBV9 to TRBJ2-5, with 9 bases lining up with TRBD2. The CDR3 runs 22 residues. CDR1 and CDR2 (germline): SGDLS, YYNGEE. V lost 0 bases and J lost 4; bases outside the gene matches: 25. CDR3 protein: CASSVGLRPYLQLAGKVETQYF. The CDR3 DNA is TGTGCCAGCAGCGTAGGATTGCGGCCCTACCTCCAGCTAGCGGGGAAGGTAGAGACCCAGTACTTC.

The rearrangement links TRBV11-2 to TRBJ2-7, with TRBD2 identical over 7 bases. The V gene end was trimmed by 4 bases and the J gene end by 3 bases; junction bases not matched to a gene: 6. CDR1 is SGHAT, CDR2 FQNNGV, per germline. CDR3 length equals 14 residues. The CDR3 bases are TGTGCCAGCAGCTCCATGGGGACTAACTACGAGCAGTACGTC. It codes for CASSSMGTNYEQYV.

The rearrangement links TRBV5-1 to TRBJ2-3; D remains ambiguous. Between the trimmed V and J ends, which lost 0 bases and 1 base, there was a span of 9 bases. This CDR3 spans 15 amino acids. Germline CDR1 and CDR2: SGHRS and YFSETQ. CDR3 bases: TGCGCCAGCAGCTTGGACGGCGAGGGCACAGATACGCAGTATTTT. It translates to CASSLDGEGTDTQYF.

This clone was detected once. This chain joins TRBV3-1 (or the pseudogene TRBV3-2) and TRBJ2-7, with a weak D call TRBD2 (6 bases). This CDR3 region has 13 residues. V was pared by 1 base and J by 6 bases, with 10 bases between. CDR1 and CDR2 (germline): LGHDT, YNNKEL (reference sequence). The CDR3 bases are TGTGCCAGCAGCCAAGGCGGGGTTGGCGAGCAGTACTTC. It specifies CASSQGGVGEQYF.